The rows below give T cell receptor beta chains drawn from one sample of a study of CXCR3-negative and CXCR3-positive naive CD8 T cells. Reanalyzing the 5' RACE reads, TCRdb keeps one entry per CDR3 protein, without DNA. Here the sample table reports 90,000 to 100,000 distinct CDR3 sequences. Source material: naive CXCR3- CD8+ T cells from blood. The origin of the receptors is a human donor in good health. Some clones in this sample may be carry-over from other donors' samples. CDR3s include the opening cysteine and the closing phenylalanine or tryptophan.

j_call | v_call | cdr3_aa
TRBJ2-3 | TRBV20-1 | CSAQGLAGGGSTDTQYF
TRBJ1-5 | TRBV28 | CASSFLWGASNQPQHF
TRBJ2-1 | TRBV7-9 | CASSPGTDNEQFF
TRBJ2-7 | TRBV11-2 | CASSLGQGHYEQYF
TRBJ2-3 | TRBV7-9 | CASSRQGHGGSTDTQYF
TRBJ2-6 | TRBV12-3/TRBV12-4 | CASRRSGANVLTF
TRBJ2-7 | TRBV13 | CASSLRGESYEQYF
TRBJ1-1 | TRBV15 | CATTVPRSTRQGEGLAFF
TRBJ2-7 | TRBV5-6 | CASSLRGVSVTYEQYF
TRBJ2-5 | TRBV7-2 | CASSLIRAQETQYF
TRBJ2-1 | TRBV12-3/TRBV12-4 | CASSLASNEQFF
TRBJ2-7 | TRBV27 | CASSLTPSYEQYF
TRBJ1-5 | TRBV12-3/TRBV12-4 | CASSFGGLNQPQHF
TRBJ2-7 | TRBV20-1 | CSAPGQVSYEQYF
TRBJ2-1 | TRBV7-8 | CASSFASRSSYNEQFF
TRBJ2-2 | TRBV29-1 | CSVHRGTGELFF
TRBJ2-1 | TRBV12-5 | CASGHLGGAHNEQFF
TRBJ2-3 | TRBV6-6 | CASSYPERTGTDTQYF
TRBJ2-7 | TRBV9 | CASGGGLGYEQYF
TRBJ1-1 | TRBV29-1 | CSVAVSGEDTEAFF